These T cell receptor beta chains were read from a single sample in a study of cytomegalovirus exposure and HLA in healthy donors. TCRdb keeps only in-frame clones here, not all; method: immunoSEQ multiplex PCR. The sample has approximately 280,000 clones, around 86% seen once; the top ten hold around 3.7%. Sequencing was done on a sample of PBMCs. The source of these receptors is a man aged 35 to 55 in good health and CMV-seropositive. Both conserved end residues are part of each CDR3. Each record gives: D gene, V gene, clone size, CDR3 length, J gene, CDR3 protein, CDR3 DNA. D genes are given only for firm matches. Only part of the rows carry a size: once, few, many, or a class if the clone is expanded.

D gene: TRBD1; V gene: TRBV11-2; clone size: -; CDR3 length: 13; J gene: TRBJ2-4; CDR3 protein: CASSGDSINIQYF; CDR3 DNA: TGTGCCAGCAGCGGGGACAGCATAAACATTCAGTACTTC
D gene: TRBD2; V gene: TRBV7-3; clone size: once; CDR3 length: 15; J gene: TRBJ2-1; CDR3 protein: CASSFGLAVGNEQFF; CDR3 DNA: TGTGCCAGCAGCTTCGGACTAGCGGTTGGAAATGAGCAGTTCTTC
D gene: -; V gene: TRBV19; clone size: -; CDR3 length: 13; J gene: TRBJ2-7; CDR3 protein: CASSINSVYEQYF; CDR3 DNA: TGTGCCAGTAGTATAAACAGTGTCTACGAGCAGTACTTC
D gene: -; V gene: TRBV5-6; clone size: few; CDR3 length: 14; J gene: TRBJ2-7; CDR3 protein: CASSNRDLSYEQYF; CDR3 DNA: TGTGCCAGCAGCAACAGGGACCTTTCCTACGAGCAGTACTTC
D gene: -; V gene: TRBV29-1; clone size: -; CDR3 length: 13; J gene: TRBJ1-2; CDR3 protein: CSAPEADNYGYTF; CDR3 DNA: TGCAGCGCCCCCGAGGCAGACAACTATGGCTACACCTTC
D gene: TRBD1; V gene: TRBV7-8; clone size: once; CDR3 length: 15; J gene: TRBJ1-1; CDR3 protein: CASSAGDRDPLEAFF; CDR3 DNA: TGTGCCAGCAGCGCCGGGGACAGGGACCCTCTAGAAGCTTTCTTT
D gene: -; V gene: TRBV5-6; clone size: once; CDR3 length: 15; J gene: TRBJ2-6; CDR3 protein: CASSLTNSGANVLTF; CDR3 DNA: TGTGCCAGCAGCCTGACAAACTCTGGGGCCAACGTCCTGACTTTC
D gene: -; V gene: TRBV7-9; clone size: -; CDR3 length: 15; J gene: TRBJ2-6; CDR3 protein: CASSLKGAGANVLTF; CDR3 DNA: TGTGCCAGCAGCTTAAAAGGGGCTGGGGCCAACGTCCTGACTTTC
D gene: -; V gene: TRBV5-1; clone size: -; CDR3 length: 16; J gene: TRBJ2-1; CDR3 protein: CASSLSSGSSYNEQFF; CDR3 DNA: TGCGCCAGCAGCTTGTCCAGCGGCAGCTCCTACAATGAGCAGTTCTTC
D gene: TRBD2; V gene: TRBV6-1; clone size: -; CDR3 length: 16; J gene: TRBJ2-3; CDR3 protein: CASSVGGLIFTDTQYF; CDR3 DNA: TGTGCCAGCAGTGTGGGGGGGTTGATTTTCACAGATACGCAGTATTTT
D gene: -; V gene: TRBV4-3; clone size: many; CDR3 length: 15; J gene: TRBJ2-1; CDR3 protein: CASSQDTKLFNEQFF; CDR3 DNA: TGCGCCAGCAGCCAAGATACTAAGCTTTTCAATGAGCAGTTCTTC
D gene: -; V gene: TRBV10-1; clone size: once; CDR3 length: 13; J gene: TRBJ1-1; CDR3 protein: CASSLSGGTEAFF; CDR3 DNA: TGCGCCAGCAGCCTTTCCGGGGGCACTGAAGCTTTCTTT
D gene: -; V gene: TRBV9; clone size: few; CDR3 length: 13; J gene: TRBJ1-2; CDR3 protein: CASSVGQNYGYTF; CDR3 DNA: TGTGCCAGCAGCGTAGGGCAGAACTATGGCTACACCTTC
D gene: -; V gene: TRBV7-9; clone size: -; CDR3 length: 13; J gene: TRBJ1-1; CDR3 protein: CASSLSGVTEAFF; CDR3 DNA: TGTGCCAGCAGCTTATCAGGGGTCACTGAAGCTTTCTTT
D gene: TRBD2; V gene: TRBV18; clone size: once; CDR3 length: 16; J gene: TRBJ2-3; CDR3 protein: CASSPPTLAGFDTQYF; CDR3 DNA: TGTGCCAGCTCGCCTCCGACACTAGCGGGATTTGATACGCAGTATTTT
D gene: -; V gene: TRBV2; clone size: -; CDR3 length: 15; J gene: TRBJ1-1; CDR3 protein: CASTDQGQRNTEAFF; CDR3 DNA: TGTGCCAGCACGGATCAAGGACAGAGGAACACTGAAGCTTTCTTT
D gene: TRBD1; V gene: TRBV5-6; clone size: few; CDR3 length: 13; J gene: TRBJ1-5; CDR3 protein: CASHRGLSQPQHF; CDR3 DNA: TGTGCCAGCCACAGGGGGCTTAGTCAGCCCCAGCATTTT
D gene: TRBD1; V gene: TRBV27; clone size: -; CDR3 length: 15; J gene: TRBJ1-2; CDR3 protein: CASSPRTGKNYGYTF; CDR3 DNA: TGTGCCAGCAGTCCCCGGACAGGGAAGAACTATGGCTACACCTTC
D gene: TRBD2; V gene: TRBV11-2; clone size: -; CDR3 length: 15; J gene: TRBJ2-7; CDR3 protein: CASSLAAGDSYEQYF; CDR3 DNA: TGTGCCAGCAGCTTAGCGGCGGGAGATTCCTACGAGCAGTACTTC
D gene: -; V gene: TRBV30; clone size: -; CDR3 length: 12; J gene: TRBJ2-7; CDR3 protein: CAWSVYGFEQYF; CDR3 DNA: TGTGCCTGGAGTGTCTACGGGTTCGAGCAGTACTTC
D gene: -; V gene: TRBV6-6; clone size: -; CDR3 length: 13; J gene: TRBJ1-2; CDR3 protein: CASSPDRRYGYTF; CDR3 DNA: TGTGCCAGCAGCCCGGACAGAAGGTATGGCTACACCTTC
D gene: -; V gene: TRBV7-3; clone size: -; CDR3 length: 12; J gene: TRBJ2-2; CDR3 protein: CASSFDTGELFF; CDR3 DNA: TGTGCCAGCAGCTTCGACACCGGGGAGCTGTTTTTT